Shown below are 5 T cell receptor beta chains from a single sample sequenced in a study of Graves' ophthalmopathy and Graves' hyperthyroidism. Investigators amplified TCR beta CDR3 regions from RNA transcripts. Second-round multiplex PCR came after first-round RT-PCR with HTBI primers. TCRdb redid the calling of the multiplex PCR reads with MiXCR, one entry per CDR3 protein. The data contain approximately 1.2 million distinct CDR3 sequences, about 40% of them singletons. Material for sequencing was peripheral blood or thyroid tissue (not recorded which). The receptors were sampled from an adult man with Graves' hyperthyroidism.

The chain employs TRBV29-1 and TRBJ2-7; 9 bases align to TRBD1. Looked up from germline, CDR1 is SQVTM and CDR2 is ANQGSEA. V lost 4 bases and J lost 4; bases outside the gene matches: 11. The CDR3 has 15 amino acids. The CDR3 nucleotides read TGCAGCGTTGTGGTCCGTCGACAGGGGGTTTACGAGCAGTACTTC. Translated: CSVVVRRQGVYEQYF.

In its sample, this clonotype was seen many times. The chain joins TRBV7-8 to TRBJ1-6; D unclear. Germline CDR1 SGHVS, CDR2 FQNEAQ. There are 12 residues in the CDR3. V lost 5 bases and J 10 bases, leaving 9 bases between the germline ends. The CDR3 protein is CASSLVASPLHF. The CDR3 DNA follows: TGTGCCAGCAGCCTGGTTGCCTCACCCCTCCACTTT.

Comment on this clonotype: The junction and the germline gene differ at one end; a read error may be behind it. The rearrangement uses TRBV24-1 and TRBJ1-5, with D perhaps matching TRBD1 (6 bases). Germline V gene data show CDR1 as KGHDR and CDR2 as SFDVKD. The CDR3 sequence is 14 residues long. CDR3 sequence (DNA): TGTGCCAGCAGTTTACCAACAGGGTACCAGCCCCAGCATTTT. Protein sequence: CASSLPTGYQPQHF.

The CDR3 DNA reads as TGTGCCAGCAGCTTCCCATCGGCAGAGACCCAGTACTTC. Residues: CASSFPSAETQYF. V gene TRBV7-2 combines with J gene TRBJ2-5; D is uncertain. The CDR3 runs 13 residues. Per the germline V gene, CDR1 is SGHTA and CDR2 is FQGNSA. Between the trimmed V and J ends, which lost 3 bases and 4 bases, there was a span of 9 bases.

A remark on this clonotype: A read error is possible here, since a much larger clone lies one base away. The conserved phenylalanine or tryptophan normally closing the CDR3 is absent here, so this likely arose from a read error. The chain is built from TRBV7-8 and TRBJ2-7; TRBD2 aligns across 7 bases. This CDR3 is built from 14 residues. The germline CDR1 and CDR2 sequences are SGHVS and FQNEAQ. V trimming: 1 base; J trimming: 2 bases; junction bases outside the gene matches: 2. CDR3 residues: CASSLVGGPYEQYL. The CDR3 DNA reads as TGTGCCAGCAGCTTAGTGGGAGGGCCCTACGAGCAGTACCTC.